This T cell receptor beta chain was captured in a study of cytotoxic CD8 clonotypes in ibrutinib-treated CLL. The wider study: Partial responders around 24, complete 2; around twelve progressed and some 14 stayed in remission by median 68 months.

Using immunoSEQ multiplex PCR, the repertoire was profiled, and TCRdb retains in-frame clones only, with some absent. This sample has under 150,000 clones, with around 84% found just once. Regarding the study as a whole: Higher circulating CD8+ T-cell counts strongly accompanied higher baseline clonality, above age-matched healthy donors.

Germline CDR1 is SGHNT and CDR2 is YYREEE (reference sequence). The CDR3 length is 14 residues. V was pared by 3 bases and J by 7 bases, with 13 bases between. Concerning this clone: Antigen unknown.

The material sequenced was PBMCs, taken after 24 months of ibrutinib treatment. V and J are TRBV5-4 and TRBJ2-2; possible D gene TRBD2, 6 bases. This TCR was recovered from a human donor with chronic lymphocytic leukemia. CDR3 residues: CASSSGRGGGELFF. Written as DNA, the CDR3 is TGTGCCAGCAGCTCCGGGCGGGGCGGCGGGGAGCTGTTTTTT. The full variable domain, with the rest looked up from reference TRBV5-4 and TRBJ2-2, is ETGVTQSPTHLIKTRGQQVTLRCSSQSGHNTVSWYQQALGQGPQFIFQYYREEENGRGNFPPRFSGLQFPNYSSELNVNALELDDSALYLCASSSGRGGGELFFGEGSRLTVL.